The 20 T cell receptor beta chains reported below all come from one sample, sequenced in a study of T cell repertoires in cytomegalovirus infection. TCRdb re-called the reads through MiXCR, storing one row per CDR3 protein. The table includes about 260,000 distinct CDR3 sequences, approximately 15% detected once. The sequenced material came from PBMCs. Receptor source: a human donor in good health (CMV status not recorded). Some clones in this sample may be carry-over from other donors' samples.

The rearrangement links TRBV5-4 to TRBJ2-1; D might be TRBD2 (5 bases). The germline V gene encodes CDR1 SGHNT and CDR2 YYREEE (reference sequence). The length of the CDR3 is 19 residues. The V end lost 4 bases, the J end lost 0 bases, and 23 bases lay between the germline ends. The CDR3 protein is CASSRLRRLEASSYNEQFF. The CDR3 coding sequence is TGTGCCAGCAGCCGATTGCGGAGGTTAGAAGCGAGCTCCTACAATGAGCAGTTCTTC.

This clonotype was detected many times. CDR3 sequence reads: CASSLQVSSYNEQFF. CDR3 bases: TGTGCCAGCAGCTTACAGGTAAGCTCCTACAATGAGCAGTTCTTC. This chain uses TRBV7-2 with TRBJ2-1; D is unresolved. Germline assignment: CDR1 SGHTA and CDR2 FQGNSA. CDR3 size: 15 residues. Between the trimmed V and J ends, which lost 2 bases and 0 bases, there was a span of 8 bases.

The table lists this clonotype with a few counts. CDR3: CASSRDSPNQPQHF. The CDR3 DNA is TGTGCCAGCAGCCGGGACAGCCCCAATCAGCCCCAGCATTTT. J is TRBJ1-5 and V is TRBV7-9; 7 nucleotides match TRBD1. This CDR3 has 14 residues. V lost 5 bases and J lost 3; bases outside the gene matches: 4. Per the germline V gene, CDR1 is SEHNR and CDR2 is FQNEAQ (reference sequence).

Ten or more counts support this clonotype. The chain joins TRBV7-8 to TRBJ2-1; maybe TRBD1 (6 bases). This CDR3 region has 14 residues. The V gene's germline CDR1 is SGHVS and CDR2 FQNEAQ. V lost 4 bases, J lost 8 bases, and 15 bases lay in between. CDR3 DNA sequence: TGTGCCAGCAGCTCCGTTGGGGGCATCGATGAGCAGTTCTTC. Translating it yields CASSSVGGIDEQFF.

This clonotype was observed at least ten times. This chain links TRBV6-5 with TRBJ2-7; D unclear. The CDR3 covers 15 residues. V was pared by 2 bases and J by 2 bases, with 13 bases between. CDR1 MNHEY and CDR2 SVGAGI come from the germline V gene. The CDR3 coding sequence is TGTGCCAGCAGTTACGCATCGAGATCCGCCTACGAGCAGTACTTC. Its protein is CASSYASRSAYEQYF.

This clonotype was seen a few times. V is TRBV5-1 and J is TRBJ1-6, with D unresolved. The CDR3 loop spans 13 amino acids. CDR1 is SGHRS, CDR2 YFSETQ, per germline. The V end was cut by 5 bases, the J end by 8 bases, with 11 bases between. The CDR3 bases are TGCGCCAGCAGGGCTATGGATGATTCACCCCTCCACTTT. Its translation: CASRAMDDSPLHF. The full variable domain, rest sourced from reference TRBV5-1 and TRBJ1-6, is KAGVTQTPRYLIKTRGQQVTLSCSPISGHRSVSWYQQTPGQGLQFLFEYFSETQRNKGNFPGRFSGRQFSNSRSEMNVSTLELGDSALYLCASRAMDDSPLHFGNGTRLTVT.

This clonotype has more than one count but fewer than ten. CDR3 region: CASTHFDRILSGASLGELFF. DNA for the CDR3: TGTGCCAGCACTCATTTCGACAGAATACTCTCGGGCGCATCCCTCGGGGAGCTGTTTTTT. The chain links TRBV13 to TRBJ2-2, with D perhaps TRBD1 (5 bases). The CDR3 spans 20 residues. The germline V gene has CDR1 PRHDT and CDR2 FYEKMQ (reference sequence). The V end was cut by 7 bases, the J end by 7 bases, with 34 bases between.

This clonotype was seen more than once but under ten times. The chain combines TRBV29-1 with TRBJ2-3; the D call may be TRBD1 or TRBD2 (5 bases each). V lost 6 bases and J 4 bases, leaving 20 bases between the germline ends. CDR1 is SQVTM and CDR2 is ANQGSEA in the germline V gene. The CDR3 extends over 15 amino acids. Written as DNA, the CDR3 is TGCAGCGTGAACCGGGACCAGATACGAGCAGATACGCAGTATTTT. Protein product: CSVNRDQIRADTQYF.

The chain couples TRBV7-9 to TRBJ1-3, with D hard to call. There are 16 residues in the CDR3. Germline CDR1 reads SEHNR; CDR2 reads FQNEAQ (reference sequence). Trimming cost V 4 bases and J 4 bases, with 17 bases left between them. The CDR3 nucleotides are TGTGCCAGCAGCTCTCTACAAAGGACTATCGGAAACACCATATATTTT. Encoded protein: CASSSLQRTIGNTIYF.

This clonotype was recorded at least ten times. This rearrangement joins TRBV10-3 to TRBJ2-3; TRBD1 matches 8 bases. The ends lost 5 bases at V and 7 bases at J; junction bases unmatched: 8. Germline-derived CDR1 and CDR2 are ENHRY and SYGVKD. The CDR3 covers 14 residues. The CDR3 loop is CAISFQGAVNTQYF. Here the CDR3 DNA reads TGTGCCATCAGTTTCCAGGGGGCCGTGAATACGCAGTATTTT.

There are many counts of this clonotype. The chain employs TRBV13 and TRBJ1-1; TRBD1 aligns across 7 bases. The CDR3 sequence is 14 residues long. Germline V gene sequence: CDR1 PRHDT, CDR2 FYEKMQ (reference sequence). The junction had 5 bases not matched to a gene; V was cut back by 6 bases and J by 1 base. CDR3 protein: CASSRTGENTEAFF. The DNA of the CDR3 is TGTGCCAGCAGTCGTACAGGGGAGAACACTGAAGCTTTCTTT. Drawing the rest from reference TRBV13 and TRBJ1-1, the complete variable domain is AAGVIQSPRHLIKEKRETATLKCYPIPRHDTVYWYQQGPGQDPQFLISFYEKMQSDKGSIPDRFSAQQFSDYHSELNMSSLELGDSALYFCASSRTGENTEAFFGQGTRLTVV.

V and J are TRBV5-8 and TRBJ2-6, with D unclear. CDR1 is SGHTS, CDR2 YDEGEE, per germline. There are 16 residues in the CDR3. V lost 1 base to trimming and J lost 0 bases, with 8 bases between them. CDR3 sequence: CASSLSTRSGANVLTF. CDR3 bases: TGTGCCAGCAGCTTGTCCACCCGCTCTGGGGCCAACGTCCTGACTTTC.

There are a few counts of this clonotype. V usage is TRBV5-1 and J usage is TRBJ2-6; TRBD1 might be the D (5 bases). The CDR3 extends over 15 amino acids. Trimming took 2 bases from V and 2 from J, leaving 8 bases between them. Germline CDR1 reads SGHRS; CDR2 reads YFSETQ. This CDR3 reads CASSFPGTGANVLTF. The CDR3 coding sequence is TGCGCCAGCAGCTTCCCAGGGACTGGGGCCAACGTCCTGACTTTC.

This clonotype was counted a single time. The chain carries TRBV29-1 and TRBJ1-1, with unresolved D. CDR3 length equals 13 residues. V lost 4 bases and J 6 bases, leaving 15 bases between the germline ends. Germline assignment: CDR1 SQVTM and CDR2 ANQGSEA. The CDR3 DNA reads as TGCAGCGTTGCCTTTGCAGGAAACTCTGAAGCTTTCTTT. As protein: CSVAFAGNSEAFF. Complete variable domain (other parts from reference TRBV29-1 and TRBJ1-1): SAVISQKPSRDICQRGTSLTIQCQVDSQVTMMFWYRQQPGQSLTLIATANQGSEATYESGFVIDKFPISRPNLTFSTLTVSNMSPEDSSIYLCSVAFAGNSEAFFGQGTRLTVV.

In this sample, this clonotype turned up a few times. The chain is built from TRBV19 and TRBJ1-1; D ambiguous. Looked up from germline, CDR1 is LNHDA and CDR2 is SQIVND (reference sequence). The CDR3 covers 15 residues. V was cut by 3 bases and J by 2 bases, with 13 bases left in between. CDR3 region: CASSMANTVNTEAFF. The CDR3 nucleotides are TGTGCCAGTAGTATGGCCAACACAGTTAACACTGAAGCTTTCTTT.

The chain joins TRBV29-1 to TRBJ2-2, with 8 bases matching TRBD2. From germline, CDR1 is SQVTM and CDR2 ANQGSEA. The junction had 7 bases not matched to a gene; V was cut back by 8 bases and J by 2 bases. The CDR3 loop spans 14 amino acids. The chain's CDR3 is CSYVGLDNTGELFF. The CDR3 nucleotides read TGCAGCTATGTGGGACTAGATAACACCGGGGAGCTGTTTTTT.

CDR3 DNA: TGTGCCAGCAGTCGACAGGGGTTGATTCAGCCCCAGCATTTT. It translates to CASSRQGLIQPQHF. The J gene is TRBJ1-5, the V gene TRBV28; 8 bases match TRBD1. Germline lookup yields CDR1 MDHEN and CDR2 SYDVKM. Unmatched junction bases numbered 6, after V lost 5 bases and J lost 6 bases. The CDR3 extends over 14 amino acids.

The genes are TRBV2 and TRBJ1-3; D not certain. CDR1 is SNHLY and CDR2 is FYNNEI in the germline V gene. The CDR3 loop spans 14 amino acids. Deletions cut 0 bases from V and 4 bases from J, with 7 bases between. The CDR3 here is CASSEAESGNTIYF. The CDR3 bases are TGTGCCAGCAGTGAAGCGGAGTCCGGAAACACCATATATTTT.

The rearrangement uses TRBV7-9 and TRBJ2-1, with a weak D call TRBD1 (6 bases). V was cut by 5 bases and J by 3 bases, with 14 bases left in between. CDR1 and CDR2 (germline): SEHNR, FQNEAQ (reference sequence). The CDR3 has 15 residues. CDR3 amino acids: CASSPPGQNYNEQFF. CDR3 sequence (DNA): TGTGCCAGCAGCCCTCCGGGACAAAACTACAATGAGCAGTTCTTC.

A few counts support this clonotype. This sequence joins TRBV5-4 and TRBJ2-7, with D tentatively TRBD2 (6 bases). The V end lost 0 bases, the J end lost 7 bases, and 17 bases lay between the germline ends. CDR3 length: 15 amino acids. CDR1 and CDR2 from the germline V gene are SGHNT and YYREEE (reference sequence). The CDR3 DNA sequence: TGTGCCAGCAGCTTGGGGGACTTCCAAGGGCGAGAGCAGTACTTC. Translated, it gives CASSLGDFQGREQYF.